The rows below give T cell receptor beta chains drawn from one sample of a study of CD8 T cells in ankylosing spondylitis. Each CDR3 protein gets one entry after TCRdb re-called the 5' RACE reads with MiXCR. The sample lists about 260,000 distinct CDR3 sequences; 20% were seen once. The source material was blood, either unsorted or a sorted T cell fraction (not recorded which). The receptors here all came from a male donor with ankylosing spondylitis or in good health (not recorded which). Each CDR3 is given with its conserved first and last residue. D genes are given only for firm matches. For some rows the clone size is stated as once, few or many, or as a class when expanded; others skip it.

NA	many	TRBV29-1	TRBJ2-5	CSVGVRGEETQYF	TGCAGCGTTGGGGTCAGGGGCGAAGAGACCCAGTACTTC
NA	NA	TRBV20-1	TRBJ2-1	CSPDIVRYEQFF	TGCAGTCCCGACATCGTGCGGTATGAGCAGTTCTTC
TRBD2	few	TRBV10-3	TRBJ2-1	CAIKGGGADEQFF	TGTGCCATCAAAGGCGGGGGGGCCGATGAGCAGTTCTTC
TRBD2	NA	TRBV29-1	TRBJ2-2	CSVEETAGGPGTGELFF	TGCAGCGTTGAGGAAACAGCGGGAGGACCGGGCACCGGGGAGCTGTTTTTT
TRBD1	few	TRBV7-8	TRBJ1-1	CASSPTGQGDTEAFF	TGTGCCAGCAGCCCGACGGGACAGGGGGACACTGAAGCTTTCTTT
NA	NA	TRBV7-7	TRBJ2-2	CASSLSGPRTAGELFF	TGTGCCAGCAGCTTATCGGGACCCCGGACGGCCGGGGAGCTGTTTTTT
NA	NA	TRBV5-1	TRBJ1-1	CASSFESQFKAFF	TGCGCCAGCAGCTTTGAGTCACAGTTTAAAGCTTTCTTT
TRBD2	few	TRBV5-1	TRBJ2-1	CASSLELAVGSGQAFF	TGCGCCAGCAGCTTGGAGCTAGCGGTGGGGTCTGGTCAGGCGTTCTTC
NA	few	TRBV12-3/TRBV12-4	TRBJ1-5	CASSQDSNSNQPQHF	TGTGCCAGCAGCCAAGACTCCAATAGCAATCAGCCCCAGCATTTT
TRBD2	NA	TRBV24-1	TRBJ2-1	CATSELAGSEQFF	TGTGCCACCAGTGAGCTAGCGGGCAGTGAGCAGTTCTTC
TRBD1	few	TRBV2	TRBJ1-4	CASSGDRSLITNEKLFF	TGTGCCAGCAGCGGGGACAGGAGCCTCATAACTAATGAAAAACTGTTTTTT
NA	few	TRBV27	TRBJ2-2	CASSLKGSQGTGELFF	TGTGCCAGCAGTTTAAAAGGGTCTCAGGGAACCGGGGAGCTGTTTTTT
NA	few	TRBV7-9	TRBJ2-5	CASTSVGGQETQYF	TGTGCCAGCACCAGTGTGGGGGGCCAAGAGACCCAGTACTTC
TRBD2	NA	TRBV20-1	TRBJ2-3	CSAKFTSGTDTQYF	TGCAGTGCTAAGTTCACTAGCGGGACGGATACGCAGTATTTT
NA	NA	TRBV5-3	TRBJ1-4	CARSAHPATNEKLFF	TGTGCCAGAAGCGCCCACCCCGCAACTAATGAAAAACTGTTTTTT